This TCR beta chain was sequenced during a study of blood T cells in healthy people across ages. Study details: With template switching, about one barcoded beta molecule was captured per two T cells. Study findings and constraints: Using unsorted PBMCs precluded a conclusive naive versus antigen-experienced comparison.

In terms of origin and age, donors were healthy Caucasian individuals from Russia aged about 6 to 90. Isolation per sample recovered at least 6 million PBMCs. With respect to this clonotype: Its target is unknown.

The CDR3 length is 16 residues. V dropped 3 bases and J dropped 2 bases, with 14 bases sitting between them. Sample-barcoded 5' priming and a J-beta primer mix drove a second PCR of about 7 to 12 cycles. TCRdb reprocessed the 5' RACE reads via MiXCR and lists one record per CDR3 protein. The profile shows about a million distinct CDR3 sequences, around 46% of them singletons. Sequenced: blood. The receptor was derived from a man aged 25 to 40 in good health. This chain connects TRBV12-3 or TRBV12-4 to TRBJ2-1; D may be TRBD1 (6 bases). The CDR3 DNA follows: TGTGCCAGCAGTTTGGCGTGGGGGCTAGCCTACAATGAGCAGTTCTTC. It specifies CASSLAWGLAYNEQFF.